Following are 23 T cell receptor beta chains from one sample sequenced in a study of blood T cell repertoires in COVID-19. Assay: immunoSEQ multiplex PCR; the TCRdb copy retains only in-frame clones and omits some. The table shows over 200,000 clones, with nearly 85% occurring only once. Material: peripheral blood. These receptors originate from a young woman with COVID-19, enrolled during active disease.

This rearrangement joins TRBV11-2 to TRBJ1-1; possibly TRBD1 for D (5 bases). CDR1 is SGHAT, CDR2 FQNNGV, per germline. Between the trimmed V and J ends, which lost 4 bases and 4 bases, there was a span of 10 bases. The CDR3 length is 13 residues. The CDR3 nucleotides read TGTGCCAGCAGCTGGGGGGGGTTCACTGAAGCTTTCTTT. It is translated as CASSWGGFTEAFF.

J is TRBJ2-7 and V is TRBV9; D is perhaps TRBD2 (7 bases). V lost 2 bases to trimming and J lost 4 bases, with 16 bases between them. This CDR3 region has 15 residues. Germline V gives CDR1 SGDLS, CDR2 YYNGEE. The CDR3 bases are TGTGCCAGCAGCGTGGCATCGGGGGGCGCGTACGAGCAGTACTTC. It encodes CASSVASGGAYEQYF.

This clone was detected ten times or more. The genes are TRBV28 and TRBJ1-2, with TRBD1 matching over 11 bases. This CDR3 has 16 amino acids. V trimming: 4 bases; J trimming: 7 bases; junction bases outside the gene matches: 11. Per germline, CDR1 MDHEN and CDR2 SYDVKM. The CDR3 DNA sequence: TGTGCCAGCAGTTCCGGGACAGGGGGTGAGCTGAGTGGCTACACCTTC. This codes for CASSSGTGGELSGYTF.

In its sample, this clone was seen once. This sequence joins TRBV19 and TRBJ1-4; TRBD1 agrees at 9 bases. In germline, CDR1 is LNHDA, CDR2 SQIVND (reference sequence). Trimming took 6 bases from V and 8 from J; bases not matched to a gene: 7. This CDR3 has 14 residues. The CDR3 DNA reads TGTGCCAGTAGCACCGGGACAGGGCGGGAAAAACTGTTTTTT. As protein: CASSTGTGREKLFF.

This clone was detected many times. The V and J genes are TRBV5-4 and TRBJ1-6, with 8 nucleotides matching TRBD1. The germline gives CDR1 SGHNT, CDR2 YYREEE (reference sequence). V lost 3 bases to trimming and J lost 6 bases; unmatched junction nucleotides: 5. The CDR3 runs to 15 residues. CDR3 region: CASSSRQGINSPLHF. DNA of the CDR3: TGTGCCAGCAGCTCGCGACAGGGGATTAATTCACCCCTCCACTTT. The variable domain in full, completed from reference TRBV5-4 and TRBJ1-6, reads ETGVTQSPTHLIKTRGQQVTLRCSSQSGHNTVSWYQQALGQGPQFIFQYYREEENGRGNFPPRFSGLQFPNYSSELNVNALELDDSALYLCASSSRQGINSPLHFGNGTRLTVT.

V gene TRBV10-2 combines with J gene TRBJ2-1; 7 bases are shared with TRBD1. The germline gives CDR1 WSHSY, CDR2 SAAADI. The CDR3 spans 13 residues. The V gene end was trimmed by 10 bases and the J gene end by 1 base; junction bases not matched to a gene: 4. In DNA, the CDR3 is TGCGCCACCGTACAGGGGTCCTACAATGAGCAGTTCTTC. Protein product: CATVQGSYNEQFF.

This chain uses TRBV6-1 with TRBJ1-2, with 8 bases fitting TRBD1. J was trimmed by 7 bases and V by 3 bases; bases with no gene match: 1. This CDR3 is 12 amino acids long. CDR1 is MNHNS and CDR2 is SASEGT in the germline V gene. CDR3 bases: TGTGCCAGCAGTGAGGACAGGGCTGGCTACACCTTC. This encodes CASSEDRAGYTF.

This rearrangement joins TRBV6-5 to TRBJ2-7, with 7 nucleotides matching TRBD2. The CDR3 is 12 amino acids. Trimming cost V 0 bases and J 12 bases; bases outside gene matches: 5. Germline values: CDR1 MNHEY, CDR2 SVGAGI. The CDR3 sequence is CASSYSGGSVYF. CDR3 coding DNA: TGTGCCAGCAGTTACTCGGGCGGGAGCGTGTACTTC.

The chain has TRBV19 and TRBJ1-3, with a weak D call TRBD1 (5 bases). The CDR3 totals 17 residues. Germline CDR1 and CDR2: LNHDA and SQIVND (reference sequence). V was pared by 5 bases and J by 0 bases, with 17 bases between. CDR3 bases: TGTGCCAGTAGTCACAAGCGCACAGGAAACTCTGGAAACACCATATATTTT. It yields the protein CASSHKRTGNSGNTIYF.

This chain connects TRBV23-1 to TRBJ1-1; 8 positions match TRBD1. TRBV23-1 is an ORF for which the function is uncertain. The CDR3 is 14 residues long. The CDR3 DNA reads TGCGCGGACCGGGACAGGCCGTCGAACACTGAAGCTTTCTTT. It encodes CADRDRPSNTEAFF.

The rearrangement joins TRBV20-1 to TRBJ2-7, with 8 positions matching TRBD2. The length of the CDR3 is 14 residues. Germline V lookup: CDR1 DFQATT, CDR2 SNEGSKA (reference sequence). Losses at the gene ends were 3 bases for V and 2 bases for J; bases not matched to a gene: 6. Written as DNA, the CDR3 is TGCAGTGCTAGTTGGGCGGGAGGTACCTACGAGCAGTACTTC. As protein: CSASWAGGTYEQYF.

This clone was seen a single time. The gene calls are TRBV7-2 and TRBJ2-3; TRBD1 matches 7 bases. The CDR3 covers 15 residues. V shed 5 bases and J 6 bases; nucleotides not matched to a gene: 11. CDR1 SGHTA and CDR2 FQGNSA come from the germline V gene. The CDR3 region has the DNA TGTGCCAGCAGCCAGGGGACAGTACTAGGTGATACGCAGTATTTT. It encodes CASSQGTVLGDTQYF. Supplemented by reference TRBV7-2 and TRBJ2-3, the full variable domain reads GAGVSQSPSNKVTEKGKDVELRCDPISGHTALYWYRQSLGQGLEFLIYFQGNSAPDKSGLPSDRFSAERTGGSVSTLTIQRTQQEDSAVYLCASSQGTVLGDTQYFGPGTRLTVL.

The rearrangement joins TRBV19 to TRBJ1-5, with 7 bases matching TRBD1. V shed 3 bases and J 7 bases; nucleotides not matched to a gene: 6. The CDR3 consists of 14 residues. Germline V gives CDR1 LNHDA, CDR2 SQIVND (reference sequence). The DNA for the CDR3 is TGTGCCAGTAGTATGGGGGACAGAGAGCAGCCCCAGCATTTT. It codes for CASSMGDREQPQHF.

The chain carries TRBV4-3 and TRBJ2-7; D is uncertain. Per germline, CDR1 LGHNA and CDR2 YSLEER. Trimming pared 0 bases from V and 3 bases from J, leaving 6 bases between. This CDR3 spans 13 amino acids. Here the CDR3 DNA reads TGCGCCAGCAGCCAAGATGGAGACTACGAGCAGTACTTC. Its protein is CASSQDGDYEQYF.

The genes are TRBV6-2 or TRBV6-3 and TRBJ1-1, with 7 bases aligning to TRBD1. The CDR3 loop spans 15 amino acids. Germline CDR1 reads MNHEY; CDR2 reads SVGEGT. V shed 1 base, J shed 5 bases, and the junction held 7 bases outside the gene matches. Here the CDR3 DNA reads TGTGCCAGCAGTTACTTCTACAGGGGATGGACTGAAGCTTTCTTT. Its protein is CASSYFYRGWTEAFF.

The rearrangement links TRBV6-4 to TRBJ2-1, with TRBD1 matching 11 bases. The junction had 7 bases not matched to a gene; V was cut back by 10 bases and J by 8 bases. The germline CDR1 and CDR2 sequences are MRHNA and SNTAGT. CDR3 length: 13 residues. The CDR3 sequence: CATGRTGGDEQFF. In DNA form, the CDR3 reads TGTGCCACTGGGAGGACAGGGGGCGATGAGCAGTTCTTC.

The chain carries TRBV4-1 and TRBJ2-5; weak D call: TRBD2 (5 bases). There are 16 residues in the CDR3. Germline CDR1 MGHRA, CDR2 YSYEKL. Trimming removed 1 base from V and 4 bases from J, with 16 bases in between. The CDR3 is CASSQAVPRGLETQYF. DNA for the CDR3: TGCGCCAGCAGCCAAGCGGTTCCACGGGGTTTAGAGACCCAGTACTTC.

The CDR3 coding sequence is TGTGCCAGCGCCTTGGAGGGCCGGGTCACAGATACGCAGTATTTT. This translates into CASALEGRVTDTQYF. The chain carries TRBV11-1 and TRBJ2-3; the D gene is possibly TRBD2 (6 bases). The CDR3 spans 15 residues. The V end was cut by 8 bases, the J end by 2 bases, with 17 bases between. CDR1 and CDR2 (germline): SGHAT, FQDESV (reference sequence).

V and J are TRBV10-3 and TRBJ2-5; 8 nucleotides agree with TRBD2. V lost 0 bases to trimming and J lost 5 bases; unmatched junction nucleotides: 2. The CDR3 is 14 amino acids. Looked up from germline, CDR1 is ENHRY and CDR2 is SYGVKD. CDR3 nucleotides: TGTGCCATCAGTGAGTCCCTAGCGGGCGAGACCCAGTACTTC. Its protein product is CAISESLAGETQYF.

The chain has TRBV18 and TRBJ1-5; D possibly corresponds to TRBD1 (6 bases). Germline CDR1 is KGHSH and CDR2 is LQKENI. The ends were cut back, 4 bases at V and 0 bases at J, with 13 bases in the middle. The CDR3 runs to 16 residues. The CDR3 loop reads CASSLIHRDSNQPQHF. The CDR3 bases are TGTGCCAGCTCACTAATCCACAGGGATAGCAATCAGCCCCAGCATTTT.

The rearrangement joins TRBV19 to TRBJ2-6; 11 nucleotides align to TRBD2. Germline CDR1 LNHDA, CDR2 SQIVND (reference sequence). CDR3 length: 17 residues. J was trimmed by 4 bases and V by 3 bases; bases with no gene match: 5. The CDR3 spells CASSIRLAGSGANVLTF. CDR3 DNA: TGTGCCAGTAGTATCCGACTAGCGGGGAGCGGGGCCAACGTCCTGACTTTC.

The CDR3 reads CASSESISGDTGNEQFF. In nucleotides, the CDR3 is TGTGCCAGCAGCGAATCTATAAGCGGGGATACGGGCAATGAGCAGTTCTTC. The rearrangement uses TRBV9 and TRBJ2-1; TRBD2 aligns across 7 bases. The junction had 15 bases not matched to a gene; V was cut back by 3 bases and J by 6 bases. CDR3 length: 17 residues. Germline lookup yields CDR1 SGDLS and CDR2 YYNGEE.

This clone was observed a handful of times. This chain joins TRBV7-9 and TRBJ2-1; 13 nucleotides match TRBD2. The V and J ends lost 0 bases and 6 bases, in that order; junction bases with no gene match: 5. The CDR3 spans 17 residues. Germline V gene data show CDR1 as SEHNR and CDR2 as FQNEAQ (reference sequence). This CDR3 is CASSLARGLAGPNEQFF. The CDR3 nucleotides read TGTGCCAGCAGCTTAGCGCGGGGACTAGCGGGGCCCAATGAGCAGTTCTTC.